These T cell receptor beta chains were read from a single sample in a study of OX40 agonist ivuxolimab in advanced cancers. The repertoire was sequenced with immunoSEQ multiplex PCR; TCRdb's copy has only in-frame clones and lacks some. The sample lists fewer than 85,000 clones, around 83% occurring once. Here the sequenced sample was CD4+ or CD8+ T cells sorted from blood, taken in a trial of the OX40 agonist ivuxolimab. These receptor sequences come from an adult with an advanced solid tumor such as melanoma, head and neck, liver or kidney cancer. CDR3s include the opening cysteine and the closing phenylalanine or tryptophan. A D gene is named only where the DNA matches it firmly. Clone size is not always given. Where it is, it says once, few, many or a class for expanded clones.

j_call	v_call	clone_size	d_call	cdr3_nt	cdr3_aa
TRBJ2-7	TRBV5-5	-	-	TGTGCCAGCAGCTTGGCCCCGGAACAGAACTACGAGCAGTACTTC	CASSLAPEQNYEQYF
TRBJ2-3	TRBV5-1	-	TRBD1	TGCGCCAGCAGCTTAGACAGGGGAAGCACAGATACGCAGTATTTT	CASSLDRGSTDTQYF
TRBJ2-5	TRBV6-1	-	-	TGTGCCAGCAGCCAGGACCCCCCCGAGACCCAGTACTTC	CASSQDPPETQYF
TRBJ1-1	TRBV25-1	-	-	TGTGCCAGCAGCCTAGGGGGAGCGAACACTGAAGCTTTCTTT	CASSLGGANTEAFF
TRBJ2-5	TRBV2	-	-	TGTGCCAGCAACCTAGGGGAGACCCAGTACTTC	CASNLGETQYF
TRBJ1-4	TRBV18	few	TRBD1	TGTGCCAGCTCACCGGGGACAGGGGACGAAAAACTGTTTTTT	CASSPGTGDEKLFF
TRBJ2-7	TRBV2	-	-	TGTGCCAGCAGACTAGCTTCTATCTACGAGCAGTACTTC	CASRLASIYEQYF
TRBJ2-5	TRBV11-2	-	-	TGTGCCAGCAGCCAGACCGGGGGAGAGACCCAGTACTTC	CASSQTGGETQYF
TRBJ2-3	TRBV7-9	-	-	TGTGCCAGCAGCTTCTCCGGGGCGGATACGCAGTATTTT	CASSFSGADTQYF
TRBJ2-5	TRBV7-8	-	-	TGTGCCAGCAGCGCAAGGTTTAGAGACCAAGAGACCCAGTACTTC	CASSARFRDQETQYF
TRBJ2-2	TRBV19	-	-	TGTGCCAGTATGGTCGGGACTCACACCGGGGAGCTGTTTTTT	CASMVGTHTGELFF
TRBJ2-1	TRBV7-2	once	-	TGTGCCAGCAGCTTAGCAGCAGGGGATGAGCAGTTCTTC	CASSLAAGDEQFF
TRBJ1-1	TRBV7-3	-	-	TGTGCCAGCAGCTTAAGCCAATCCGTGAACACTGAAGCTTTCTTT	CASSLSQSVNTEAFF